Below are 25 T cell receptor beta chains sequenced from a single sample in a study of blood T cell repertoires in COVID-19. Some clones are missing from TCRdb's copy, which holds only in-frame ones; the method was immunoSEQ multiplex PCR. Of 300,000 to 350,000 clones listed, roughly 90% are singletons. The sequenced sample was PBMCs or T cells enriched from blood (not recorded which). The source of these receptors is a woman aged 18-29 years with acute COVID-19.

Remarks on this clone: This CDR3 is also generated by other DNA sequences in the sample. This chain joins TRBV1 and TRBJ2-7; TRBD1 is the table's D call, not checked against the DNA. TRBV1 is a recognized pseudogene. The CDR3 contains 13 residues. In DNA, the CDR3 is TGCACCAGCAGCAGGGGTGTGACCTACGAGCAGTACTTC. This gives the protein CTSSRGVTYEQYF.

This clone has a single count. V is TRBV5-6 and J is TRBJ1-3; D gene ambiguous. The V and J ends lost 4 bases and 4 bases respectively, with 15 bases between them. The V gene's germline CDR1 is SGHDT and CDR2 YYEEEE. This CDR3 contains 15 residues. CDR3 DNA: TGTGCCAGCAGCGTGGCGGGGAGGTCAGGAAACACCATATATTTT. Amino acid sequence: CASSVAGRSGNTIYF.

The V and J genes are TRBV2 and TRBJ1-2; tentative D call: TRBD1 (5 bases). There are 15 residues in the CDR3. Looked up from germline, CDR1 is SNHLY and CDR2 is FYNNEI. Trimming cost V 7 bases and J 5 bases, with 20 bases left between them. CDR3 sequence: CASIGAIQYLYGYTF. The CDR3 DNA reads as TGTGCCAGCATAGGGGCCATACAATACCTTTATGGCTACACCTTC.

This chain joins TRBV11-3 and TRBJ1-6, with TRBD1 matching 7 bases. The germline V gene encodes CDR1 SGHNT and CDR2 YENEEA. The CDR3 is 16 amino acids. The junction had 4 bases not matched to a gene; V was cut back by 2 bases and J by 3 bases. CDR3 DNA sequence: TGTGCCAGCAGCTTACCAGGGGGTCTCTATAATTCACCCCTCCACTTT. This codes for CASSLPGGLYNSPLHF.

This clone was found a few times. The chain recombines TRBV30 with TRBJ2-5; 7 nucleotides agree with TRBD1. The V gene end was trimmed by 1 base and the J gene end by 4 bases; junction bases not matched to a gene: 9. This CDR3 comprises 15 residues. Germline CDR1 is GTSNPN and CDR2 is SVGIG (reference sequence). In DNA, the CDR3 is TGTGCCTGGAGTGCAACATCGGGGACAGTAGAGACCCAGTACTTC. Protein sequence: CAWSATSGTVETQYF. Combining the CDR3 with reference TRBV30 and TRBJ2-5 gives the whole variable domain SQTIHQWPATLVQPVGSPLSLECTVEGTSNPNLYWYRQAAGRGLQLLFYSVGIGQISSEVPQNLSASRPQDRQFILSSKKLLLSDSGFYLCAWSATSGTVETQYFGPGTRLLVL.

Here the CDR3 DNA reads TGTGCCAGCAGTTTAGTACGGGAGGCCCCCTACGAGCAGTACTTC. Its protein product is CASSLVREAPYEQYF. The chain couples TRBV28 to TRBJ2-7, with 7 bases lining up with TRBD2. The CDR3 has 15 amino acids. V lost 2 bases to trimming and J lost 2 bases; unmatched junction nucleotides: 6. Germline loops: CDR1 MDHEN, CDR2 SYDVKM.

The chain joins TRBV10-3 to TRBJ1-3, with D possibly being TRBD1 (5 bases). The CDR3 is 16 residues long. Germline CDR1 is ENHRY and CDR2 is SYGVKD. The germline V and J ends were trimmed by 7 bases and 4 bases, with 20 bases remaining between them. The CDR3 bases are TGTGCCATCACAGGGAAACCACTCCGAGAGGGAAACACCATATATTTT. Its protein product is CAITGKPLREGNTIYF.

V and J are TRBV5-1 and TRBJ2-7, with unresolved D. Germline V gene sequence: CDR1 SGHRS, CDR2 YFSETQ. This CDR3 comprises 14 residues. Trimming removed 0 bases from V and 7 bases from J, with 14 bases in between. In nucleotides, the CDR3 is TGCGCCAGCAGCTTGGGGCCTCCCTCTCAGGAGCAGTACTTC. This sequence encodes CASSLGPPSQEQYF.

The rearrangement uses TRBV5-8 and TRBJ1-5; 7 nucleotides match TRBD1. The V and J ends lost 7 bases and 4 bases, in that order; junction bases with no gene match: 11. The CDR3 is 15 residues long. Looked up from germline, CDR1 is SGHTS and CDR2 is YDEGEE. In DNA, the CDR3 is TGTGCCAGCGGGACAGTTAGGCAGCGGAATCAGCCCCAGCATTTT. This translates into CASGTVRQRNQPQHF.

The rearrangement uses TRBV9 and TRBJ1-6; D perhaps matches TRBD1 (5 bases). CDR1 is SGDLS, CDR2 YYNGEE, per germline. V lost 0 bases to trimming and J lost 5 bases, with 12 bases between them. The CDR3 is 16 residues long. The DNA of the CDR3 is TGTGCCAGCAGCGTAGTTGGTTCAGGGAATAATTCACCCCTCCACTTT. Amino acids: CASSVVGSGNNSPLHF.

Here the CDR3 reads CASSDGQGLSSGANVLTF. For the CDR3, the DNA is TGTGCCAGCAGTGACGGACAGGGCCTTTCCTCTGGGGCCAACGTCCTGACTTTC. The chain is built from TRBV6-1 and TRBJ2-6; 8 bases match TRBD1. In germline, CDR1 is MNHNS, CDR2 SASEGT. The CDR3 length is 18 residues. Trimming removed 3 bases from V and 0 bases from J; junction bases left unmatched: 7.

The CDR3 DNA reads as TGCGCCAGCAGCTTGGGGGCAGGGGGCTTCGAAAAACTGTTTTTT. Translation gives CASSLGAGGFEKLFF. The chain couples TRBV5-1 to TRBJ1-4; 8 bases are a match to TRBD1. The trim removed 0 bases at V and 8 bases at J, leaving 6 bases unmatched. Looked up from germline, CDR1 is SGHRS and CDR2 is YFSETQ. The CDR3 sequence is 15 residues long.

This clone was seen once. V gene TRBV19 combines with J gene TRBJ1-1; D is perhaps TRBD1 (5 bases). Germline V CDR1 and CDR2: LNHDA, SQIVND (reference sequence). The V end lost 5 bases, the J end lost 1 base, and 11 bases lay between the germline ends. This CDR3 comprises 14 residues. The chain's CDR3 is CASSLGHQNTEAFF. CDR3 sequence (DNA): TGTGCCAGTAGTTTGGGGCACCAGAACACTGAAGCTTTCTTT.

The chain carries TRBV2 and TRBJ2-1, with TRBD2 as a possible D gene (6 bases). CDR3 size: 14 residues. Germline CDR1 reads SNHLY; CDR2 reads FYNNEI. The V and J ends lost 6 bases and 6 bases respectively, with 15 bases between them. The CDR3 region has the DNA TGTGCCAGCAGCAGGACTACCCTCCTCAATGAGCAGTTCTTC. It is translated as CASSRTTLLNEQFF.

This chain links TRBV5-1 with TRBJ1-1, with D hard to call. Germline V gene lookup returns CDR1 SGHRS and CDR2 YFSETQ. This CDR3 region has 15 residues. V was cut by 3 bases and J by 0 bases, with 12 bases left in between. This chain's CDR3 is CASSSALFVNTEAFF. The CDR3 nucleotides read TGCGCCAGCAGCTCCGCCCTATTTGTGAACACTGAAGCTTTCTTT.

The chain links TRBV25-1 to TRBJ2-1; TRBD1 aligns across 9 bases. The CDR3 extends over 14 amino acids. The V gene end was trimmed by 4 bases and the J gene end by 4 bases; junction bases not matched to a gene: 2. In germline, CDR1 is MGHDK, CDR2 SYGVNS. The CDR3 reads CASSVGTGYNEQFF. DNA of the CDR3: TGTGCCAGCAGTGTAGGGACAGGGTACAATGAGCAGTTCTTC.

The CDR3 nucleotides are TGTGCCAGCAGCCCAACTAGCGGGGGAAGCACAGATACGCAGTATTTT. Translated, it gives CASSPTSGGSTDTQYF. V gene TRBV7-3 combines with J gene TRBJ2-3; 11 bases are a match to TRBD2. The CDR3 is made up of 16 amino acids. Germline V gene data show CDR1 as SGHTA and CDR2 as FQGTGA. The ends lost 5 bases at V and 0 bases at J; junction bases unmatched: 4.

The chain employs TRBV18 and TRBJ2-1; D not certain. With 2 bases removed from V and 0 bases from J, the gap between germline ends came to 11 bases. The CDR3 runs to 16 residues. Germline assignment: CDR1 KGHSH and CDR2 LQKENI. The CDR3 loop is CASSPMVVSSYNEQFF. The CDR3 DNA reads as TGTGCCAGCTCACCAATGGTGGTGAGCTCCTACAATGAGCAGTTCTTC.

This chain joins TRBV10-3 and TRBJ1-4; 7 bases align to TRBD1. After removal of 4 bases from V and 0 bases from J, the junction contained 11 bases not matched to a gene. The CDR3 is 18 residues long. Germline V gene data show CDR1 as ENHRY and CDR2 as SYGVKD. The CDR3 DNA sequence: TGTGCCATCAGTGGTGAAAGGACAGGACCCGCAACTAATGAAAAACTGTTTTTT. As protein: CAISGERTGPATNEKLFF.

The chain employs TRBV5-4 and TRBJ1-3; no reliable D call. This CDR3 is 15 amino acids long. Trimming removed 1 base at V and 4 bases at J, with 12 bases between. The germline V gene encodes CDR1 SGHNT and CDR2 YYREEE (reference sequence). The CDR3 sequence is CASSLRTAGGNTIYF. For the CDR3, the DNA is TGTGCCAGCAGCTTGAGGACGGCGGGCGGAAACACCATATATTTT.

The rearrangement links TRBV24-1 to TRBJ1-5; D remains unclear. The germline V gene encodes CDR1 KGHDR and CDR2 SFDVKD. V was shortened by 5 bases and J by 4 bases, with 8 bases between the two germline ends. The CDR3 totals 13 residues. In DNA form, the CDR3 reads TGTGCCACCAGTGTTTCAGGTAATCAGCCCCAGCATTTT. Translated, it gives CATSVSGNQPQHF.

J is TRBJ2-7 and V is TRBV11-2; 9 nucleotides agree with TRBD1. CDR1 SGHAT and CDR2 FQNNGV come from the germline V gene. Losses at the gene ends were 8 bases for V and 1 base for J; bases not matched to a gene: 6. The CDR3 contains 14 residues. CDR3: CASAKDRGSYEQYF. The CDR3 bases are TGTGCCAGCGCCAAGGACAGGGGTTCCTACGAGCAGTACTTC.

The rearrangement links TRBV6-5 to TRBJ1-2; 9 bases line up with TRBD1. Germline assignment: CDR1 MNHEY and CDR2 SVGAGI. J was trimmed by 4 bases and V by 7 bases; bases with no gene match: 4. The CDR3 spans 13 residues. The CDR3: CASKPGQGYGYTF. The DNA for the CDR3 is TGTGCCAGCAAACCGGGACAGGGCTATGGCTACACCTTC.

The chain couples TRBV29-1 to TRBJ2-4; 9 bases match TRBD1. CDR3 length equals 14 residues. Germline V gene lookup returns CDR1 SQVTM and CDR2 ANQGSEA. Trimming cost V 6 bases and J 7 bases; bases outside gene matches: 10. The chain's CDR3 is CSVAEGQGWNIQYF. Written as DNA, the CDR3 is TGCAGCGTCGCAGAGGGACAGGGATGGAACATTCAGTACTTC.

The genes are TRBV6-5 and TRBJ1-1; 9 bases match TRBD1. V was clipped by 5 bases and J by 2 bases; unmatched bases: 3. CDR1 MNHEY and CDR2 SVGAGI come from the germline V gene. CDR3 length equals 14 residues. The CDR3, as DNA: TGTGCCAGCAGTCTACAGGGGGCAAACACTGAAGCTTTCTTT. Amino acids: CASSLQGANTEAFF.